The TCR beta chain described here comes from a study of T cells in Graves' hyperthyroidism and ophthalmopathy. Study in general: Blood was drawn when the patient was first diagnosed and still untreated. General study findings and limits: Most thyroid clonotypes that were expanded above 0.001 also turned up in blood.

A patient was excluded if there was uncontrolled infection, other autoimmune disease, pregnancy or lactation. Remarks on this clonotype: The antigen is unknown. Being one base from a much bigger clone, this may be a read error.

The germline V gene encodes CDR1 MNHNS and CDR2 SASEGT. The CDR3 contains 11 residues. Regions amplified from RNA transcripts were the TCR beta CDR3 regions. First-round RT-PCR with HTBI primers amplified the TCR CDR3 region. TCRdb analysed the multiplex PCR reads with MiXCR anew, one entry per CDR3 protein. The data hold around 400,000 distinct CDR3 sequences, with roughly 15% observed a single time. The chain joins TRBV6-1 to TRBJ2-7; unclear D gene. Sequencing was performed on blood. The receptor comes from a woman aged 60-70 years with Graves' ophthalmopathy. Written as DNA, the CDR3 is TGTGCCAGCGTAGGTTTCGACGAGCAGCACTTC. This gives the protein CASVGFDEQHF.